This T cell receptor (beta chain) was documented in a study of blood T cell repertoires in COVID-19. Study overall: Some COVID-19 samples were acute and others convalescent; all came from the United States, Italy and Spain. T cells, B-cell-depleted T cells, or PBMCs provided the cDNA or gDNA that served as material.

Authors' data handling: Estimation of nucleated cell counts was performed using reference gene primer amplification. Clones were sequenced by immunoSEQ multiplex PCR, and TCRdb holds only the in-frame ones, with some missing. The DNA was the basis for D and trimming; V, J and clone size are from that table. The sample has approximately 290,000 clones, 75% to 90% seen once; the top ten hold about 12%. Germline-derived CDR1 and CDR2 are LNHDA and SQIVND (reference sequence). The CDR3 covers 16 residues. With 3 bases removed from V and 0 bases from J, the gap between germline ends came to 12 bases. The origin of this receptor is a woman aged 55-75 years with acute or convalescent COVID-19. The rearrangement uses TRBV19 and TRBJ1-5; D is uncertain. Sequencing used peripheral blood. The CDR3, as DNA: TGTGCCAGTAGTATTTTTCAACTGAATAGCAATCAGCCCCAGCATTTT. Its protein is CASSIFQLNSNQPQHF.